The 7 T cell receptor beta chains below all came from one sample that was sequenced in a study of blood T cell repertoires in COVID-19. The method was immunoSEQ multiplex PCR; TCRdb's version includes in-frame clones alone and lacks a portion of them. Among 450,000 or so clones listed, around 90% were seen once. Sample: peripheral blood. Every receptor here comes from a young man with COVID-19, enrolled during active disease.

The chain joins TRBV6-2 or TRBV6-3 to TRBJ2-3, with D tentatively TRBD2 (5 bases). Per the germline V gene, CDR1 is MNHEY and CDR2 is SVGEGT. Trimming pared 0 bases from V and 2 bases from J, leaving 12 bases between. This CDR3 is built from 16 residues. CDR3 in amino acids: CASSYSKRESTDTQYF. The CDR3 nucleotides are TGTGCCAGCAGTTACTCGAAAAGGGAGTCCACAGATACGCAGTATTTT.

DNA of the CDR3: TGTGCCAGCAGCTCTTTTAGCAATCAGCCCCAGCATTTT. This sequence encodes CASSSFSNQPQHF. V usage is TRBV7-6 and J usage is TRBJ1-5; the D is unclear. The germline V gene encodes CDR1 SGHVS and CDR2 FNYEAQ. The CDR3 contains 13 residues. The V end was cut by 4 bases, the J end by 0 bases, with 4 bases between.

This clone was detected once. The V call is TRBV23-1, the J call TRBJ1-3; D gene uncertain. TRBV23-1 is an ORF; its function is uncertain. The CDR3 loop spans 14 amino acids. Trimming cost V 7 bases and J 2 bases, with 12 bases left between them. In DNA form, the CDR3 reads TGCGCCAGCAAAGACACCAGACCTGGAAACACCATATATTTT. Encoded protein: CASKDTRPGNTIYF.

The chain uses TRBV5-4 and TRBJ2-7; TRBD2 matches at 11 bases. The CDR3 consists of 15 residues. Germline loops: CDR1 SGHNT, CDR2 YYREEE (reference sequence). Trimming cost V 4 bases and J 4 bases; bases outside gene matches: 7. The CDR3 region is CASSRAGTSGYEQYF. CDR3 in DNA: TGTGCCAGCAGCCGGGCCGGGACTAGCGGTTACGAGCAGTACTTC.

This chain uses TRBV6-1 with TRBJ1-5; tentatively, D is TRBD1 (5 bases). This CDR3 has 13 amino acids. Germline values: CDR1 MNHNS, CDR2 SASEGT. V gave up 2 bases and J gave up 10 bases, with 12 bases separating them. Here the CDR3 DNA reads TGTGCCAGCAGTGAATCTGCGACAGAACCCCAGCATTTT. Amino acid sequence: CASSESATEPQHF.

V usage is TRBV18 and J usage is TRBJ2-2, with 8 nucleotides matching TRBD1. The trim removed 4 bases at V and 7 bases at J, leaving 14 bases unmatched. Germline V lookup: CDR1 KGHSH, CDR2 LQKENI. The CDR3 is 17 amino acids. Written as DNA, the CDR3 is TGTGCCAGCTCACATTACGGACAGGGAAGAAAAGACGGGGAGCTGTTTTTT. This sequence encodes CASSHYGQGRKDGELFF.

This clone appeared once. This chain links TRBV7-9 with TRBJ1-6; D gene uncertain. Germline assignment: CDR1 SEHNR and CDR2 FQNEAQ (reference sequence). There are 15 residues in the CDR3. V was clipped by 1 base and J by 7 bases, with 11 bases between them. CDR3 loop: CASSLDAGGNSPLHF. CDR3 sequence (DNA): TGTGCCAGCAGCTTAGATGCGGGAGGGAATTCACCCCTCCACTTT. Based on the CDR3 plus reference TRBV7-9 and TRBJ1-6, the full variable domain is DTGVSQNPRHKITKRGQNVTFRCDPISEHNRLYWYRQTLGQGPEFLTYFQNEAQLEKSRLLSDRFSAERPKGSFSTLEIQRTEQGDSAMYLCASSLDAGGNSPLHFGNGTRLTVT.